Listed below are T cell receptor beta chains from one sample, sequenced in a study of Ad26.COV2.S vaccination and SARS-CoV-2 variants. This table comes from immunoSEQ multiplex PCR, and its TCRdb copy is limited to in-frame clones, with some not included. The table lists about 480,000 clones, roughly 87% of them singletons, with 9.5% to 15% in the top ten. Here the sequenced sample was peripheral blood, taken in a trial of Ad26.COV2.S vaccine versus placebo. These receptors originate from a person between 18 and 60 years old who received the Ad26.COV2.S COVID-19 vaccine or a placebo. CDR3s include the opening cysteine and the closing phenylalanine or tryptophan. A D gene is named only where the DNA matches it firmly. The size of a clone is reported for some rows only, either as once, few or many, or as a class for expanded clones.

D gene	J gene	clone size	V gene	CDR3 DNA	CDR3 protein
TRBD1	TRBJ1-4	NA	TRBV30	TGTGCCTGTACAGGGGGCGCGGGGAATGAAAAACTGTTTTTT	CACTGGAGNEKLFF
TRBD1	TRBJ1-1	NA	TRBV2	TGTGCCAGCAGTGACTCGACAGGGGGTTTACAGAACACTGAAGCTTTCTTT	CASSDSTGGLQNTEAFF
TRBD1	TRBJ2-7	NA	TRBV6-5	TGTGCCAGCAAGCGACAGGGGGCTACCTACGAGCAGTACTTC	CASKRQGATYEQYF
NA	TRBJ2-3	NA	TRBV21-1	TGTGCCAGCAGCAAAGGAGGACTAGCGGGAGTAGTAGGAGATACGCAGTATTTT	CASSKGGLAGVVGDTQYF
NA	TRBJ1-5	once	TRBV27	TGTGCCAGCAGTTTGTCGTCAGTTTTAAATCAGCCCCAGCATTTT	CASSLSSVLNQPQHF
NA	TRBJ2-1	NA	TRBV28	TGTGCCAGCAGCGCCGGGGGAGGCTCCTACAATGAGCAGTTCTTC	CASSAGGGSYNEQFF
TRBD1	TRBJ2-3	NA	TRBV6-1	TGTGCCAGCAGAGAAGGGGGCCCCATGGATACGCAGTATTTT	CASREGGPMDTQYF
TRBD1	TRBJ1-4	NA	TRBV6-5	TGTGCCAGCAGAACGGGGGACAGGGTCGAAAAACTGTTTTTT	CASRTGDRVEKLFF
NA	TRBJ2-4	NA	TRBV7-2	TGTGCCAGCAGCTTAGACAGGCTAATAAACATTCAGTACTTC	CASSLDRLINIQYF
TRBD2	TRBJ2-1	NA	TRBV9	TGTGCCAGCAGCGCATCAGGGACTAGCGGGAGCAATGAGCAGTTCTTC	CASSASGTSGSNEQFF
NA	TRBJ1-5	NA	TRBV19	TGTGCCAGTAGTATTTGGGTCTTTGGTAGCAATCAGCCCCAGCATTTT	CASSIWVFGSNQPQHF
NA	TRBJ2-1	NA	TRBV7-2	TGTGCCAGCAGCTCTATAGAGCAGGGTGAGCAGTTCTTC	CASSSIEQGEQFF
NA	TRBJ2-1	NA	TRBV28	TGTGCCAGCAGTTTCAGACGGAACTCCTACAATGAGCAGTTCTTC	CASSFRRNSYNEQFF
NA	TRBJ1-1	NA	TRBV4-2	TGTGCCAGCAGCCAGGAGGATTTCACTGAAGCTTTCTTT	CASSQEDFTEAFF
TRBD2	TRBJ2-1	NA	TRBV4-1	TGCGCCAGCAGCCAAGAACGGCTAGCGGGAGCCTACAATGAGCAGTTCTTC	CASSQERLAGAYNEQFF
TRBD1	TRBJ2-5	NA	TRBV20-1	TGCAGCCCGGACAGGGAAGAGACCCAGTACTTC	CSPDREETQYF
NA	TRBJ2-5	NA	TRBV12-3/TRBV12-4	TGTGCCAGCAGCCACCTGTACCAAGAGACCCAGTACTTC	CASSHLYQETQYF
NA	TRBJ1-5	NA	TRBV6-1	TGTGCCAGCAGTGAAGCGTCCCCTCAGCATTTT	CASSEASPQHF
NA	TRBJ1-5	NA	TRBV11-2	TGTGCCAGCAGCTTGACGGACGGTCAGCCCCAGCATTTT	CASSLTDGQPQHF
NA	TRBJ1-6	NA	TRBV28	TGTGCCAGCAGTGGAGGCGTCCGGGGGTCGTATTCACCCCTCCACTTT	CASSGGVRGSYSPLHF
NA	TRBJ2-1	NA	TRBV3-1/TRBV3-2	TGTGCCAGCAGCCACGACAGCAGCTCCTACAATGAGCAGTTCTTC	CASSHDSSSYNEQFF
TRBD2	TRBJ2-5	NA	TRBV4-1	TGCGCCAGCAGCCAAGGTGAGGCTAGCGGGAGGGCGGAGAGAGAGACCCAGTACTTC	CASSQGEASGRAERETQYF
TRBD1	TRBJ2-2	once	TRBV19	TGTGCCAGTAGTATAGGAGGGGGCGATTACACCGGGGAGCTGTTTTTT	CASSIGGGDYTGELFF
NA	TRBJ2-7	NA	TRBV11-3	TGTGCCAGCAGCTTAGACCCCCGGTCGAGTCAGTACTTC	CASSLDPRSSQYF
NA	TRBJ1-5	NA	TRBV19	TGTGCCAGTAATATTCGGGTGCGGGATCAGCCCCAGCATTTT	CASNIRVRDQPQHF
NA	TRBJ2-1	NA	TRBV24-1	TGTGCCACCAGTGAACGGTTGGGTGGGGACTCCTACAATGAGCAGTTCTTC	CATSERLGGDSYNEQFF
TRBD1	TRBJ1-1	NA	TRBV18	TGTGCCAGCTCACCTCTGGACAGGGGAGGAACTGAAGCTTTCTTT	CASSPLDRGGTEAFF
NA	TRBJ2-5	NA	TRBV28	TGTGCCAGCCGCTTGGAGGGGAGGGAGACCCAGTACTTC	CASRLEGRETQYF
NA	TRBJ1-5	few	TRBV11-2	TGTGCCAGCAGCTTAGGAACAGGGAGTTATCAGCCCCAGCATTTT	CASSLGTGSYQPQHF